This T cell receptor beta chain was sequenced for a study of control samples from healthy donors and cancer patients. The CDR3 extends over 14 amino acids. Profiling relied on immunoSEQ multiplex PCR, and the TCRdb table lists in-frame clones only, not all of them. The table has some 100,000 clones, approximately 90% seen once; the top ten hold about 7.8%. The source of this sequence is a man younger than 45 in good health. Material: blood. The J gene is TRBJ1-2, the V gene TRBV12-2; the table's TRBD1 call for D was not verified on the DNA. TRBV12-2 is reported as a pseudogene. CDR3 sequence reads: CASRSPGQGNGYTF. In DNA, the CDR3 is TGTGCAAGTCGCTCTCCCGGACAGGGGAATGGCTACACCTTC.